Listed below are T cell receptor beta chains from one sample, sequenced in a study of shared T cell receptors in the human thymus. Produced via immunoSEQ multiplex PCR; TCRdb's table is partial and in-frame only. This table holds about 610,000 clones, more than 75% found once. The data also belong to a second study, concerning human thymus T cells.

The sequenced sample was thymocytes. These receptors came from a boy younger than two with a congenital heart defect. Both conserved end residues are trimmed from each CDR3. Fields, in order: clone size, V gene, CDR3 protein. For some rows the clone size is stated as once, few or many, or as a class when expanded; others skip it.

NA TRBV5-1 ASSLMQGGSHEQY
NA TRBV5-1 ASSFSHSSGNTIY
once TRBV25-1 ASSDLGGTDTQY
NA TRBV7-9 ASSFWTSAVTDTQY
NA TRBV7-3 ASSLTSGTEQY
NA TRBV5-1 ASSGRLAGNTGELF
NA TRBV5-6 ASSSLERMF
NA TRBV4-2 ASSQGDSGNQPQH
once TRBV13 ASRGTANIQY
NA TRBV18 ASQRQGKVHNEQF
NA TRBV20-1 SAARGEAF
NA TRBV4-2 ASSQDSETSGRGGTQY
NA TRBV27 ASSFEQGYTEAF
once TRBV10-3 AISDDYLRYEQY
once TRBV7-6 ASSLATTGGPYEQY
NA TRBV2 ASSESGGQGPWAGANVLT
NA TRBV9 ASSAGGGYT
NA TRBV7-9 ASSLGPGQGSGDEQY
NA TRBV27 ASSSTGAGANVLT
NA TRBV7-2 ASSLGGQGAIDEQY
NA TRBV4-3 ASSQGGGGAPYEQY
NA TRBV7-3 ASSLTGTSGRGNEQF
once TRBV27 ASSFSGQAYEQY